The entry below gives a single T cell receptor (beta chain) sequence along with its context. This table comes from immunoSEQ multiplex PCR, and its TCRdb copy is limited to in-frame clones, with some not included. Of hundreds of thousands of clones listed, more than 75% are singletons. This specimen comes from a study of shared T cell receptors in the human thymus. This CDR3 comprises 13 residues. Germline V gene data show CDR1 as SQVTM and CDR2 as ANQGSEA. The trim removed 7 bases at V and 3 bases at J, leaving 4 bases unmatched. These records were also assigned to another study, of human thymus T cells. That source reports: The people who donated were healthy Finnish babies having corrective surgery for congenital heart defects. During corrective heart surgery, resections were taken, and the thymus tissue came from them. Apparent skewing of V and J gene usage characterized both thymic and blood repertoires. Thymic TCR repertoires of unrelated people reportedly overlapped highly.

The chain links TRBV29-1 to TRBJ2-7; 12 positions agree with TRBD2. The sequenced sample consisted of thymocytes. The sequence was collected from a boy in the first two years of life with a congenital heart defect. The CDR3 DNA reads TGCAGCGCAAGACTAGCGGGAGACTACGAGCAGTACTTC. Amino acid sequence: CSARLAGDYEQYF.